Sequencing of this T cell receptor (beta chain) was carried out in a study of T cells in pancreatic ductal adenocarcinoma. Only in-frame clones appear in the TCRdb table, and some are missing; sequencing was by immunoSEQ multiplex PCR. The data hold around 10,000 clones, with roughly 70% observed a single time. The CDR3 sequence is 15 residues long. CDR1 MNHNS and CDR2 SASEGT come from the germline V gene. Losses at the gene ends were 3 bases for V and 2 bases for J; bases not matched to a gene: 4. The selected patients with pancreatic ductal adenocarcinoma had surgery but no neoadjuvant therapy. The genes are TRBV6-1 and TRBJ1-5; 7 bases are a match to TRBD1. The clonotype was recovered from a human donor with pancreatic ductal adenocarcinoma. Sequencing was performed on pancreatic tumor tissue. The CDR3 DNA reads as TGTGCCAGCAGTGATCGACAGGGCCGCAATCAGCCCCAGCATTTT. Translated: CASSDRQGRNQPQHF.